These 24 T cell receptor beta chains were all obtained from the same sample, sequenced in a study of Ad26.COV2.S vaccination and SARS-CoV-2 variants. This sample's treatment: 15 to 20 received Ad26.COV2.S at low or high dose, single or two shots; five or six received placebo; per-sample allocation not given. Samples came from day 63 after the first vaccine or placebo injection. The protocol was immunoSEQ multiplex PCR, while the TCRdb copy is restricted to in-frame clones and leaves out a portion. The sample shows approximately 250,000 clones, around nine tenths of them seen only once. Sequenced here: peripheral blood, sampled in a trial of Ad26.COV2.S vaccine versus placebo. Every receptor here comes from a person aged 18-65 years who received the Ad26.COV2.S COVID-19 vaccine or a placebo.

This rearrangement joins TRBV19 to TRBJ1-2; no clear D. V was cut by 2 bases and J by 8 bases, with 6 bases left in between. The CDR3 has 11 residues. In germline, CDR1 is LNHDA, CDR2 SQIVND (reference sequence). This CDR3 is CASSIRGGYTF. As DNA, the CDR3 is TGTGCCAGTAGTATACGGGGAGGCTACACCTTC.

J is TRBJ1-1 and V is TRBV5-1, with D possibly matching TRBD1 (6 bases). The CDR3 is made up of 15 amino acids. Deletions cut 3 bases from V and 6 bases from J, with 18 bases between. The germline V gene has CDR1 SGHRS and CDR2 YFSETQ. CDR3 residues: CASSWGDSGESEAFF. CDR3 nucleotide sequence: TGCGCCAGCAGCTGGGGAGACTCAGGGGAATCTGAAGCTTTCTTT.

The chain links TRBV11-2 to TRBJ2-1; 9 positions agree with TRBD2. This CDR3 is built from 16 residues. The germline V gene encodes CDR1 SGHAT and CDR2 FQNNGV. J gave up 8 bases and V 0 bases, and 8 bases lay outside the gene matches. In nucleotides, the CDR3 is TGTGCCAGCAGCTTAGACCTTAGCGGGAGTTTGGATGAGCAGTTCTTC. It translates to CASSLDLSGSLDEQFF.

The V call is TRBV6-1, the J call TRBJ1-4; D gene uncertain. This CDR3 is 14 amino acids long. CDR1 and CDR2 (germline): MNHNS, SASEGT. V gave up 3 bases and J gave up 8 bases, with 13 bases separating them. The CDR3 protein is CASSDVEDVEKLFF. The CDR3 region has the DNA TGTGCCAGCAGTGACGTGGAGGATGTAGAAAAACTGTTTTTT.

The CDR3 sequence: CASSERTGPNTEAFF. In DNA, the CDR3 is TGTGCCAGCAGCGAAAGGACAGGGCCGAACACTGAAGCTTTCTTT. This chain joins TRBV11-2 and TRBJ1-1; 8 bases are shared with TRBD1. Losses at the gene ends were 5 bases for V and 1 base for J; bases not matched to a gene: 6. Germline V gives CDR1 SGHAT, CDR2 FQNNGV. The CDR3 sequence is 15 residues long.

This sequence joins TRBV7-2 and TRBJ2-5; 7 bases are shared with TRBD2. This CDR3 has 16 residues. The germline V gene encodes CDR1 SGHTA and CDR2 FQGNSA. Unmatched junction bases numbered 12, after V lost 1 base and J lost 7 bases. Written as DNA, the CDR3 is TGTGCCAGCAGCTTAGTCCCGGGGGGTCTTGAGGGGACCCAGTACTTC. This encodes CASSLVPGGLEGTQYF.

This chain joins TRBV19 and TRBJ1-2; possible D gene TRBD1, 5 bases. Trimming stripped 6 bases from V and 4 bases from J, with 9 bases between. Germline assignment: CDR1 LNHDA and CDR2 SQIVND (reference sequence). This CDR3 spans 12 amino acids. CDR3 in DNA: TGTGCCAGTAGAGGGACGACCTATGGCTACACCTTC. Translation: CASRGTTYGYTF. The whole variable domain, remainder taken from reference TRBV19 and TRBJ1-2, is DGGITQSPKYLFRKEGQNVTLSCEQNLNHDAMYWYRQDPGQGLRLIYYSQIVNDFQKGDIAEGYSVSREKKESFPLTVTSAQKNPTAFYLCASRGTTYGYTFGSGTRLTVV.

The V and J genes are TRBV9 and TRBJ1-4, with no clear D. Trimming removed 2 bases from V and 1 base from J, with 9 bases in between. Looked up from germline, CDR1 is SGDLS and CDR2 is YYNGEE. The CDR3 spans 15 residues. CDR3 sequence: CASSVQSGTNEKLFF. In DNA, the CDR3 is TGTGCCAGCAGCGTTCAAAGCGGAACTAATGAAAAACTGTTTTTT.

This chain joins TRBV29-1 and TRBJ1-1, with D possibly being TRBD1 (6 bases). Germline-derived CDR1 and CDR2 are SQVTM and ANQGSEA. The CDR3 is made up of 15 amino acids. V dropped 0 bases and J dropped 3 bases, with 14 bases sitting between them. The CDR3: CSVEDKGGADTEAFF. In nucleotides, the CDR3 is TGCAGCGTTGAAGACAAAGGGGGGGCGGACACTGAAGCTTTCTTT. The full variable domain, its missing parts supplied by reference TRBV29-1 and TRBJ1-1, is SAVISQKPSRDICQRGTSLTIQCQVDSQVTMMFWYRQQPGQSLTLIATANQGSEATYESGFVIDKFPISRPNLTFSTLTVSNMSPEDSSIYLCSVEDKGGADTEAFFGQGTRLTVV.

The chain links TRBV5-6 to TRBJ2-7; D uncertain. Between the trimmed V and J ends, which lost 7 bases and 5 bases, there was a span of 16 bases. The CDR3 length is 13 residues. Germline CDR1 is SGHDT and CDR2 is YYEEEE. This CDR3 reads CASRGLVPHEQYF. The CDR3 DNA follows: TGTGCCAGCCGCGGATTAGTGCCCCACGAGCAGTACTTC.

This chain links TRBV18 with TRBJ2-1; 9 nucleotides align to TRBD1. Per germline, CDR1 KGHSH and CDR2 LQKENI. CDR3 length: 14 amino acids. V shed 3 bases, J shed 8 bases, and the junction held 5 bases outside the gene matches. The CDR3 sequence is CASSPGQGLDEQFF. DNA for the CDR3: TGTGCCAGCTCACCGGGACAGGGATTAGATGAGCAGTTCTTC.

V is TRBV11-3 and J is TRBJ2-1; 9 bases map to TRBD1. Trimming removed 5 bases from V and 3 bases from J; junction bases left unmatched: 5. In germline, CDR1 is SGHNT, CDR2 YENEEA. The CDR3 runs 15 residues. The chain's CDR3 is CASSRQGQGYNEQFF. CDR3 sequence (DNA): TGTGCCAGCAGCCGTCAGGGACAGGGCTACAATGAGCAGTTCTTC. The whole variable domain, filled in from reference TRBV11-3 and TRBJ2-1, reads EAGVVQSPRYKIIEKKQPVAFWCNPISGHNTLYWYLQNLGQGPELLIRYENEEAVDDSQLPKDRFSAERLKGVDSTLKIQPAELGDSAVYLCASSRQGQGYNEQFFGPGTRLTVL.

The V call is TRBV9, the J call TRBJ2-7; 10 bases are a match to TRBD1. Per germline, CDR1 SGDLS and CDR2 YYNGEE. This CDR3 is 15 amino acids long. V lost 4 bases and J lost 5; bases outside the gene matches: 9. The CDR3 is CASSQTGQGLDEQYF. CDR3 in DNA: TGTGCCAGCAGCCAGACGGGACAGGGGTTGGACGAGCAGTACTTC. Full variable domain (missing parts from reference TRBV9 and TRBJ2-7): DSGVTQTPKHLITATGQRVTLRCSPRSGDLSVYWYQQSLDQGLQFLIQYYNGEERAKGNILERFSAQQFPDLHSELNLSSLELGDSALYFCASSQTGQGLDEQYFGPGTRLTVT.

This chain uses TRBV7-9 with TRBJ1-5; the D is unclear. This CDR3 is 12 amino acids long. CDR1 and CDR2 from the germline V gene are SEHNR and FQNEAQ (reference sequence). With 5 bases removed from V and 1 base from J, the gap between germline ends came to 3 bases. The CDR3 sequence: CASSPSNQPQHF. CDR3 nucleotide sequence: TGTGCCAGCAGCCCCAGCAATCAGCCCCAGCATTTT.

This chain joins TRBV5-4 and TRBJ2-5; no definite D call. V lost 2 bases to trimming and J lost 5 bases, with 4 bases between them. This CDR3 has 11 residues. The germline V gene has CDR1 SGHNT and CDR2 YYREEE (reference sequence). The chain's CDR3 is CASSFEETQYF. The CDR3 DNA is TGTGCCAGCAGCTTTGAGGAGACCCAGTACTTC.

The chain joins TRBV1 to TRBJ2-5; the DNA was not compared with TRBD2, the D call given in the table. TRBV1 is deemed a pseudogene. The CDR3 sequence is 16 residues long. The CDR3 loop is CTSSRGLAGGGETQYF. The CDR3 region has the DNA TGCACCAGCAGCCGGGGACTAGCGGGAGGAGGCGAGACCCAGTACTTC.

The chain uses TRBV5-1 and TRBJ1-6; D gene ambiguous. This CDR3 spans 13 amino acids. Germline assignment: CDR1 SGHRS and CDR2 YFSETQ. With 0 bases removed from V and 10 bases from J, the gap between germline ends came to 8 bases. Here the CDR3 DNA reads TGCGCCAGCAGCTTGGCCAGTCGATCACCCCTCCACTTT. Protein sequence: CASSLASRSPLHF.

This rearrangement joins TRBV7-8 to TRBJ2-5, with D maybe TRBD1 (6 bases). There are 17 residues in the CDR3. The germline V gene encodes CDR1 SGHVS and CDR2 FQNEAQ. Trimming pared 4 bases from V and 1 base from J, leaving 19 bases between. DNA for the CDR3: TGTGCCAGCAGCTCGCCCCTTTTACAGGGCCTCCAAGAGACCCAGTACTTC. Translation gives CASSSPLLQGLQETQYF.

The table lists this clone with a few counts. The J gene is TRBJ2-7, the V gene TRBV18; D is possibly TRBD1 or TRBD2 (5 bases each). The germline V gene encodes CDR1 KGHSH and CDR2 LQKENI. Trimming removed 6 bases at V and 3 bases at J, with 15 bases between. CDR3 length equals 14 residues. In DNA, the CDR3 is TGTGCCAGCTCCCTTTGGGGGAAGGGCTACGAGCAGTACTTC. Translated: CASSLWGKGYEQYF.

The chain uses TRBV4-3 and TRBJ2-4; TRBD2 matches 15 bases. This CDR3 comprises 20 residues. In germline, CDR1 is LGHNA, CDR2 YSLEER. The trim removed 3 bases at V and 0 bases at J, leaving 9 bases unmatched. Here the CDR3 DNA reads TGCGCCAGCAGCCATTTTGGACTAGCGGGAGGGGGGTTAGCCAAAAACATTCAGTACTTC. Translation gives CASSHFGLAGGGLAKNIQYF.

This clone was counted a few times. This chain connects TRBV7-9 to TRBJ1-1; TRBD1 matches 8 bases. Germline assignment: CDR1 SEHNR and CDR2 FQNEAQ (reference sequence). The CDR3 loop spans 14 amino acids. With V trimmed by 2 bases and J by 3 bases, 2 bases remained unmatched. DNA of the CDR3: TGTGCCAGCAGCTTAAAACAGGGGGACACTGAAGCTTTCTTT. Its protein is CASSLKQGDTEAFF.

The gene calls are TRBV7-6 and TRBJ2-3, with no clear D. Between the trimmed V and J ends, which lost 5 bases and 2 bases, there was a span of 11 bases. Germline CDR1 and CDR2: SGHVS and FNYEAQ. The CDR3 consists of 14 residues. CDR3 sequence: CASSVQEYTDTQYF. CDR3 coding DNA: TGTGCCAGCAGCGTTCAGGAATACACAGATACGCAGTATTTT.

The V gene is TRBV7-8, the J gene TRBJ1-1; no reliable D call. V was shortened by 3 bases and J by 4 bases, with 12 bases between the two germline ends. The CDR3 covers 14 residues. The germline CDR1 and CDR2 sequences are SGHVS and FQNEAQ. This CDR3 reads CASSFRSIGTEAFF. In DNA, the CDR3 is TGTGCCAGCAGCTTCAGGTCTATCGGCACTGAAGCTTTCTTT.

This chain connects TRBV2 to TRBJ2-7, with 9 bases lining up with TRBD1. Germline CDR1 SNHLY, CDR2 FYNNEI. Trimming at V came to 5 bases and at J to 7 bases, leaving 15 bases not matched to a gene. The CDR3 runs 16 residues. The CDR3 spells CASSSLPGQGLGEQYF. In DNA, the CDR3 is TGTGCCAGCAGTTCGCTCCCGGGACAGGGACTGGGTGAGCAGTACTTC.